Below, 8 T cell receptor beta chains from the same sample are listed, as sequenced in a study of cytomegalovirus exposure and HLA in healthy donors. This PCR relied on a set of 60 Vbeta primers and 13 Jbeta primers. Sequencing used immunoSEQ multiplex PCR; TCRdb keeps in-frame clones, though not all of them. The table has some 150,000 clones, about three quarters seen once. Sequenced material: PBMCs. These receptor sequences come from a man in his late teens or twenties in good health and CMV-seronegative.

The V and J genes are TRBV4-1 and TRBJ1-2; TRBD1 is a possible D gene (5 bases). The V gene lost 0 bases and the J gene lost 7 bases, with 18 bases spanning the gap. Per germline, CDR1 MGHRA and CDR2 YSYEKL. The CDR3 runs 16 residues. This chain's CDR3 is CASSQDPTGSLSGYTF. The CDR3 DNA is TGCGCCAGCAGCCAAGACCCCACAGGATCCCTCAGTGGCTACACCTTC.

The V call is TRBV4-1, the J call TRBJ2-7; 15 nucleotides match TRBD2. V shed 0 bases, J shed 5 bases, and the junction held 20 bases outside the gene matches. This CDR3 region has 22 residues. Germline V lookup: CDR1 MGHRA, CDR2 YSYEKL. This chain's CDR3 is CASSQDYVLLLGTSGRYHEQYF. The CDR3 DNA sequence: TGCGCCAGCAGCCAAGATTATGTTCTCCTGTTGGGGACTAGCGGGAGGTATCACGAGCAGTACTTC.

The gene calls are TRBV15 and TRBJ2-5, with TRBD1 matching 7 bases. The V gene end was trimmed by 3 bases and the J gene end by 1 base; junction bases not matched to a gene: 5. Germline values: CDR1 LNHNV, CDR2 YYDKDF (reference sequence). The length of the CDR3 is 15 residues. Here the CDR3 reads CATSRLDRPQETQYF. The CDR3 nucleotides read TGTGCCACCAGCAGGTTGGACAGGCCCCAAGAGACCCAGTACTTC.

V and J are TRBV30 and TRBJ2-1; D not certain. V lost 1 base and J lost 9, with 10 bases in between. The CDR3 consists of 12 residues. CDR1 is GTSNPN, CDR2 SVGIG, per germline (reference sequence). The CDR3 nucleotides are TGTGCCTGGAGTGGGGCAGGATTTGAGCAGTTCTTC. Translated: CAWSGAGFEQFF.

This clone was counted a few times. The genes are TRBV4-3 and TRBJ1-4; 12 positions agree with TRBD1. Trimming at V came to 0 bases and at J to 11 bases, leaving 7 bases not matched to a gene. This CDR3 comprises 16 residues. Germline assignment: CDR1 LGHNA and CDR2 YSLEER. CDR3 bases: TGCGCCAGCAGCCAAGAACTACCGGGACAGGGGGCTAAACTGTTTTTT. This encodes CASSQELPGQGAKLFF.

The V gene is TRBV5-1, the J gene TRBJ2-1; possibly TRBD2 for D (5 bases). CDR3 length: 13 amino acids. The ends were cut back, 4 bases at V and 3 bases at J, with 8 bases in the middle. CDR1 and CDR2 from the germline V gene are SGHRS and YFSETQ. The CDR3 DNA sequence: TGCGCCAGCAGCCCGGGGTACTACAATGAGCAGTTCTTC. This translates into CASSPGYYNEQFF.

V gene TRBV6-6 combines with J gene TRBJ2-3; unclear D gene. V dropped 3 bases and J dropped 1 base, with 11 bases sitting between them. This CDR3 has 15 residues. Germline values: CDR1 MNHNY, CDR2 SVGAGI (reference sequence). The CDR3 DNA sequence: TGTGCCAGCAGTTATTCCGGTCTTCGCACAGATACGCAGTATTTT. Its translation: CASSYSGLRTDTQYF.

The chain is built from TRBV27 and TRBJ1-1; 7 bases line up with TRBD1. The CDR3 runs to 17 residues. V shed 0 bases, J shed 10 bases, and the junction held 17 bases outside the gene matches. Germline-derived CDR1 and CDR2 are MNHEY and SMNVEV (reference sequence). This CDR3 is CASSLSPAGQYVRGAFF. The CDR3 nucleotides are TGTGCCAGCAGTTTATCTCCCGCGGGACAGTACGTACGAGGAGCTTTCTTT.